This TCR beta chain was recorded in a study of T cell changes during pregnancy in multiple sclerosis. TCRdb keeps only in-frame clones here, not all; method: immunoSEQ multiplex PCR. This sample yields about 39,000 clones, of which approximately 94% are seen a single time; under 2% belongs to the top ten. CDR3 length: 13 amino acids. Germline V CDR1 and CDR2: ENHRY, SYGVKD. Trimming cost V 7 bases and J 8 bases; bases outside gene matches: 7. The V gene is TRBV10-3, the J gene TRBJ2-4; 8 bases line up with TRBD1. The TCR originated in a female donor with multiple sclerosis, enrolled in a pregnancy study. The sample here was peripheral blood, taken in the third trimester of pregnancy. The CDR3 sequence: CAITQDRDDIQYF. The CDR3 nucleotides are TGTGCCATCACCCAGGACAGGGACGACATTCAGTACTTC.